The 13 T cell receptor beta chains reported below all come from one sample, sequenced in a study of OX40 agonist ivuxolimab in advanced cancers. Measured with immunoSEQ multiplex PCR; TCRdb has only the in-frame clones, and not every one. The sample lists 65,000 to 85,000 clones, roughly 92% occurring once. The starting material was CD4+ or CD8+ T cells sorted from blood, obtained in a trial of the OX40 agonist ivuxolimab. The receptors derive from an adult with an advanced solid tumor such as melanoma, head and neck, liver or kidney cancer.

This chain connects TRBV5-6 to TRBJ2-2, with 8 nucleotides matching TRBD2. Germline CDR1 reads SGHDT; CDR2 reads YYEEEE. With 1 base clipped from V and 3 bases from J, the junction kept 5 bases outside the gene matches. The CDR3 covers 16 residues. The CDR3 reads CASSLMLAGHTGELFF. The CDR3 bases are TGTGCCAGCAGCTTGATGCTAGCGGGTCACACCGGGGAGCTGTTTTTT.

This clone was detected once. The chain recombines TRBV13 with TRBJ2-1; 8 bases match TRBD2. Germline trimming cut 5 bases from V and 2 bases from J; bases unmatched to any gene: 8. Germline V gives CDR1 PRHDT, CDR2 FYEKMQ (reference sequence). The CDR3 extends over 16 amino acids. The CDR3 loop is CASSDAGGETYNEQFF. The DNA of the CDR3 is TGTGCCAGCAGCGATGCGGGGGGCGAGACCTACAATGAGCAGTTCTTC.

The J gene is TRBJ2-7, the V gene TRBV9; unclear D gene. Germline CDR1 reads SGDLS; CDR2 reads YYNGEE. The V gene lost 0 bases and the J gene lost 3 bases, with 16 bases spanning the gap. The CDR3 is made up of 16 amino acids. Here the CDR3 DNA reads TGTGCCAGCAGCGTAGCAGCTAGGAACCCCAACTACGAGCAGTACTTC. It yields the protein CASSVAARNPNYEQYF.

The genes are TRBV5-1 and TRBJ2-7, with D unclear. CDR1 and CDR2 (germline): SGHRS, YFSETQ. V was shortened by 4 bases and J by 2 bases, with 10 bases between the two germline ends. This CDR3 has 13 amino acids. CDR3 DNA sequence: TGCGCCAGCAGCGGCAAGGGCCCCTACGAGCAGTACTTC. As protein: CASSGKGPYEQYF.

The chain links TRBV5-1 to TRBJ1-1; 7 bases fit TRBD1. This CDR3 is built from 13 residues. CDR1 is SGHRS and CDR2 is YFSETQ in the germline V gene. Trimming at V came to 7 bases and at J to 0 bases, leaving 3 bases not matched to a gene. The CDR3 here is CASGDSLNTEAFF. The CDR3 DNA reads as TGCGCCAGCGGGGACAGCCTGAACACTGAAGCTTTCTTT.

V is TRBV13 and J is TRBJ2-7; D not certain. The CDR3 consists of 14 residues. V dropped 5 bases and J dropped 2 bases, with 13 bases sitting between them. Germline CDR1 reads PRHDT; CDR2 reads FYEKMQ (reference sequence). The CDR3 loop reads CASSLGPNPYEQYF. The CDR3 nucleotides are TGTGCCAGCAGCCTGGGCCCCAACCCCTACGAGCAGTACTTC.

The CDR3 sequence is CASSIAGEDGNQPQHF. Written as DNA, the CDR3 is TGTGCCAGTAGTATCGCAGGGGAGGACGGCAATCAGCCCCAGCATTTT. J is TRBJ1-5 and V is TRBV19; D might be TRBD1 (6 bases). Germline CDR1 and CDR2: LNHDA and SQIVND (reference sequence). V lost 3 bases to trimming and J lost 2 bases, with 14 bases between them. This CDR3 has 16 residues.

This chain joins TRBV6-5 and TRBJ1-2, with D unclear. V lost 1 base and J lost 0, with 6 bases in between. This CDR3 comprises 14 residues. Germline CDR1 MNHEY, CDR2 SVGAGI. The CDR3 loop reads CASSYFQTNYGYTF. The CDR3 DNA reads TGTGCCAGCAGTTACTTCCAGACTAACTATGGCTACACCTTC.

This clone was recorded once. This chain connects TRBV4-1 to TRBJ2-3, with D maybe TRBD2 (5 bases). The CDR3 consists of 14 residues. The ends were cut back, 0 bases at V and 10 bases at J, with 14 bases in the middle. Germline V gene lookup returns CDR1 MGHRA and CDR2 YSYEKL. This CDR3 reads CASSQDRDYYPQYF. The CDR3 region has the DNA TGCGCCAGCAGCCAAGATCGTGACTACTACCCGCAGTATTTT.

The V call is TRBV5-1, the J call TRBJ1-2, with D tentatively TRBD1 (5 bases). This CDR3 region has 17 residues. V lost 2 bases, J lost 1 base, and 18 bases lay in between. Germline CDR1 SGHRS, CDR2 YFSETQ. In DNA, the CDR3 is TGCGCCAGCAGCTTACACGGGGCTTACTTAGATAACTATGGCTACACCTTC. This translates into CASSLHGAYLDNYGYTF.

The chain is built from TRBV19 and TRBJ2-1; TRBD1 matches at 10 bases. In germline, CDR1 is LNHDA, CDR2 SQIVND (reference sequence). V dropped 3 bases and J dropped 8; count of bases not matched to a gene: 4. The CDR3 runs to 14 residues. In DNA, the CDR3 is TGTGCCAGTAGTATGGACAGGGGGTGGGATGAGCAGTTCTTC. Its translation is CASSMDRGWDEQFF.

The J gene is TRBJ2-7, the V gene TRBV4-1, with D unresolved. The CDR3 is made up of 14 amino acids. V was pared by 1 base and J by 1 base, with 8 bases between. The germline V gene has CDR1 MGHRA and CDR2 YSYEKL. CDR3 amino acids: CASSQGHSSYEQYF. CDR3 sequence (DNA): TGCGCCAGCAGCCAAGGACACTCTTCCTACGAGCAGTACTTC.

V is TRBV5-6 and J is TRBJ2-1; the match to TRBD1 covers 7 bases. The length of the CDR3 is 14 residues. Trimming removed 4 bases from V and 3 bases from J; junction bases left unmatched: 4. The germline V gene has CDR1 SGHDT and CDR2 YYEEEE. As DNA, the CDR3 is TGTGCCAGCAGCCCCGGGACAGTCTACAATGAGCAGTTCTTC. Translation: CASSPGTVYNEQFF.